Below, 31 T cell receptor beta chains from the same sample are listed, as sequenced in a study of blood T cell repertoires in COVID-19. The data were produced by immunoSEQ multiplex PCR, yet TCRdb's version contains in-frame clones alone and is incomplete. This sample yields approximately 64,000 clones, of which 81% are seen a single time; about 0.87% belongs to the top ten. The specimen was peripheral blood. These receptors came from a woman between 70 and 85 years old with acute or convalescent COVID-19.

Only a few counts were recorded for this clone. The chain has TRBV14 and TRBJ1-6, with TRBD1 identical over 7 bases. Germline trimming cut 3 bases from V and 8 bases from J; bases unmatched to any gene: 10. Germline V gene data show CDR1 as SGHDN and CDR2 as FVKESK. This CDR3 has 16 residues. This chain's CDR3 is CASSQNLAGGYSPLHF. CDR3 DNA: TGTGCCAGCAGCCAGAACCTTGCAGGGGGTTATTCACCCCTCCACTTT.

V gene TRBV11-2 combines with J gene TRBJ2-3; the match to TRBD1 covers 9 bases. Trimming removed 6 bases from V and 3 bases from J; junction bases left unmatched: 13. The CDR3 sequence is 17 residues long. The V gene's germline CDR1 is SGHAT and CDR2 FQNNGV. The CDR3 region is CASRSGTGSRLTDTQYF. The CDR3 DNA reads TGTGCCAGCAGGTCCGGGACAGGGTCCAGACTGACAGATACGCAGTATTTT.

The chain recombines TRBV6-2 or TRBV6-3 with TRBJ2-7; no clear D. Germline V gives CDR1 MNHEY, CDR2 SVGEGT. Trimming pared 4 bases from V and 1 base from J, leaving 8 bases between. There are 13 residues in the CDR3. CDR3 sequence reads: CASSFGVSYEQYF. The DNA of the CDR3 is TGTGCCAGCAGTTTCGGAGTTTCCTACGAGCAGTACTTC.

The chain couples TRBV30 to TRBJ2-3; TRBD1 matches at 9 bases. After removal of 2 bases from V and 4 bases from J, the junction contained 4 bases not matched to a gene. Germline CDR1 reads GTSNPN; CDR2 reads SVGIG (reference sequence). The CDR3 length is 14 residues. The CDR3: CAWSLTGGADTQYF. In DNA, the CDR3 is TGTGCCTGGAGTTTGACAGGGGGGGCAGATACGCAGTATTTT. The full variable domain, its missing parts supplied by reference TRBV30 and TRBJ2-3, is SQTIHQWPATLVQPVGSPLSLECTVEGTSNPNLYWYRQAAGRGLQLLFYSVGIGQISSEVPQNLSASRPQDRQFILSSKKLLLSDSGFYLCAWSLTGGADTQYFGPGTRLTVL.

In DNA, the CDR3 is TGCAGTGCTAGTACACAACTAGCGGGAGTTCTCGAGACCCAGTACTTC. Its translation: CSASTQLAGVLETQYF. V is TRBV20-1 and J is TRBJ2-5; 11 bases are a match to TRBD2. V shed 3 bases and J 5 bases; nucleotides not matched to a gene: 11. In germline, CDR1 is DFQATT, CDR2 SNEGSKA (reference sequence). This CDR3 region has 16 residues.

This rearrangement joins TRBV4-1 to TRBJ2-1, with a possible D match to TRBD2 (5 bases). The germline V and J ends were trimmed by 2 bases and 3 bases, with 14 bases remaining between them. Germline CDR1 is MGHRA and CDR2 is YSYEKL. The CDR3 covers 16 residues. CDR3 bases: TGCGCCAGCAGCCAACTCGGACTCCACGACTACAATGAGCAGTTCTTC. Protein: CASSQLGLHDYNEQFF.

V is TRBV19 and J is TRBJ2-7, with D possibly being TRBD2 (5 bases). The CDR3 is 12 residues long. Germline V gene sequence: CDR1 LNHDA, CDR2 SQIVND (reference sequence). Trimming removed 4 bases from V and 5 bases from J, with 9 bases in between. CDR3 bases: TGTGCCAGTAGTACGGCCGGGAACGAGCAGTACTTC. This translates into CASSTAGNEQYF.

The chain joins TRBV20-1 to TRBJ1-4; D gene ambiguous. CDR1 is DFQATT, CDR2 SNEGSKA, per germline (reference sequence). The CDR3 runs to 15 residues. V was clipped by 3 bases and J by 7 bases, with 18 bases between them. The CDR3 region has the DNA TGCAGTGCTAGTGGTGCCGGCTTCGCGGGTGAAAAACTGTTTTTT. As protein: CSASGAGFAGEKLFF.

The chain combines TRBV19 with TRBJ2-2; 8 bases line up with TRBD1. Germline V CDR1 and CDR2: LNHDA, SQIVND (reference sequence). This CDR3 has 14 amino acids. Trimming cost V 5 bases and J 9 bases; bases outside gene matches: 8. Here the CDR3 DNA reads TGTGCCAGTAGTTCGGGACAGGTCTTGAGGGAGCTGTTTTTT. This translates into CASSSGQVLRELFF.

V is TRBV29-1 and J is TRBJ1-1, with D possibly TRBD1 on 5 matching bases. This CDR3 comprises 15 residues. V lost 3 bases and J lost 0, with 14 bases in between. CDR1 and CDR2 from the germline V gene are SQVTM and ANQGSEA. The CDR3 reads CSVESGGLMNTEAFF. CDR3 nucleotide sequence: TGCAGCGTTGAGTCGGGGGGGTTGATGAACACTGAAGCTTTCTTT.

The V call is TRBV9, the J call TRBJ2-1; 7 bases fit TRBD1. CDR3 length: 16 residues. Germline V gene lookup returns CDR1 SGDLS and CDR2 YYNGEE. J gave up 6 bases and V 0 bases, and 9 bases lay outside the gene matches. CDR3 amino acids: CASSVDWSGGPNEQFF. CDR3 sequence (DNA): TGTGCCAGCAGCGTAGATTGGTCAGGGGGTCCCAATGAGCAGTTCTTC.

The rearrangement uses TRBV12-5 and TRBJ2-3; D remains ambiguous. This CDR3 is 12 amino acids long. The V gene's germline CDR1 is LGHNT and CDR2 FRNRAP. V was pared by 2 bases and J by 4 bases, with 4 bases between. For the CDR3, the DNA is TGTGCTAGTGGTTTGCGTGCAGATACGCAGTATTTT. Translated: CASGLRADTQYF.

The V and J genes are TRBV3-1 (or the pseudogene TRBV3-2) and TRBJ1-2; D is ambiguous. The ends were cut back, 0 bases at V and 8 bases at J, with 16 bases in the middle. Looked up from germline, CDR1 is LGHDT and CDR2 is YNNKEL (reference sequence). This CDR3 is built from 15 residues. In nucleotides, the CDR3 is TGTGCCAGCAGCCAAGATACCCCGGGTGATTTAGGCTACACCTTC. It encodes CASSQDTPGDLGYTF.

The CDR3 is CASSEFGGGGGYTF. The CDR3 nucleotides are TGTGCCAGCAGTGAATTTGGGGGAGGGGGTGGCTACACCTTC. V is TRBV25-1 and J is TRBJ1-2, with a possible D match to TRBD1 (6 bases). V was clipped by 1 base and J by 7 bases, with 13 bases between them. The CDR3 spans 14 residues. Per germline, CDR1 MGHDK and CDR2 SYGVNS.

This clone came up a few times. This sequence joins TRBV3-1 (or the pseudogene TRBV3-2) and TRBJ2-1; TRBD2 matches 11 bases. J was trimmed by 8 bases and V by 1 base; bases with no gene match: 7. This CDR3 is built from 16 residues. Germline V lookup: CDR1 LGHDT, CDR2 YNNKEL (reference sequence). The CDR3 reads CASSQGLTSGEDEQFF. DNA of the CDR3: TGTGCCAGCAGCCAAGGCTTGACTAGCGGGGAGGATGAGCAGTTCTTC.

The CDR3: CASSLDNYEQYF. The CDR3, as DNA: TGCGCCAGCAGCTTGGACAACTACGAGCAGTACTTC. V usage is TRBV5-1 and J usage is TRBJ2-7; D is unresolved. The CDR3 spans 12 residues. Trimming shortened V by 0 bases and J by 3 bases, and 4 bases separated the two germline ends. Germline CDR1 reads SGHRS; CDR2 reads YFSETQ.

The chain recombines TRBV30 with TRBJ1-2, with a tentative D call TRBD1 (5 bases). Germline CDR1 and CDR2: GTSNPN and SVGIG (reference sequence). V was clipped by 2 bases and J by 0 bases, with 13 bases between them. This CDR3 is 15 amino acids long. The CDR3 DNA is TGTGCCTGGAGTTTCAAGATCAGGGCTAACTATGGCTACACCTTC. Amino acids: CAWSFKIRANYGYTF.

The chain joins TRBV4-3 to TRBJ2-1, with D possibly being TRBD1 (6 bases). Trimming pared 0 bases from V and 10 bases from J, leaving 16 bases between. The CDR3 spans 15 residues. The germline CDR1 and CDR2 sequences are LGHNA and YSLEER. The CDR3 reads CASSQDVGQQREQFF. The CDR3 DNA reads TGCGCCAGCAGCCAAGATGTAGGACAGCAGAGGGAGCAGTTCTTC.

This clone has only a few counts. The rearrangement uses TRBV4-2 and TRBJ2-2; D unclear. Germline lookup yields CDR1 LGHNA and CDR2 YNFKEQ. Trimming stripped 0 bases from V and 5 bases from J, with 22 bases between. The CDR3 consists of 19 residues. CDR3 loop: CASSQEGTAPEWWTGELFF. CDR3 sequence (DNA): TGTGCCAGCAGCCAAGAAGGCACCGCGCCGGAGTGGTGGACCGGGGAGCTGTTTTTT.

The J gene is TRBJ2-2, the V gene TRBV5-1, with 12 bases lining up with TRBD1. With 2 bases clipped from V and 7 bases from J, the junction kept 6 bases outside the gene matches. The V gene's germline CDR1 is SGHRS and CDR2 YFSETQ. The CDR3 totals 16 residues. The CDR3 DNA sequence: TGCGCCAGCAGCTTTGGGACAGGGGGCCTCGACGGGGAGCTGTTTTTT. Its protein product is CASSFGTGGLDGELFF.

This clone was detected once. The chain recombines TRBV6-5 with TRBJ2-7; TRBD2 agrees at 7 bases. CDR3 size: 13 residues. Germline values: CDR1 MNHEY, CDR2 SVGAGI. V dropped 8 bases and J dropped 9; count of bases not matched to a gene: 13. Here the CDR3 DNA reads TGTGCCAGCGTCCCCCAGCGGGATGGTAGGCAGTACTTC. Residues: CASVPQRDGRQYF.

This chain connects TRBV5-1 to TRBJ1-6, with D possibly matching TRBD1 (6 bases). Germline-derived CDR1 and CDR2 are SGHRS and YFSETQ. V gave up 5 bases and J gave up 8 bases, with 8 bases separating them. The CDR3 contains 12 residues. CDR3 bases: TGCGCCAGCAGGTCAGGGGATTCACCCCTCCACTTT. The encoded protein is CASRSGDSPLHF. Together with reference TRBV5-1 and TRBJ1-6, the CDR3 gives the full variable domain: KAGVTQTPRYLIKTRGQQVTLSCSPISGHRSVSWYQQTPGQGLQFLFEYFSETQRNKGNFPGRFSGRQFSNSRSEMNVSTLELGDSALYLCASRSGDSPLHFGNGTRLTVT.

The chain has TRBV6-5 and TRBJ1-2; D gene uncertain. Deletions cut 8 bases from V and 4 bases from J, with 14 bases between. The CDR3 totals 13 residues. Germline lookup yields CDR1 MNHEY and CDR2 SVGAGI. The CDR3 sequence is CASWGGVSYGYTF. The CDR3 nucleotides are TGTGCCAGCTGGGGAGGAGTGAGCTATGGCTACACCTTC.

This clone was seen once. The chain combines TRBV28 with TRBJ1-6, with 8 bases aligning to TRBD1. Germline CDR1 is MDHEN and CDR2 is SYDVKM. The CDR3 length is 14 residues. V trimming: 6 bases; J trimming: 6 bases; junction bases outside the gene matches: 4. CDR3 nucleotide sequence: TGTGCCAGCAGCCGCGGACAGGGTAATTCACCCCTCCACTTT. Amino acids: CASSRGQGNSPLHF.

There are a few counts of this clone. Here the CDR3 reads CASHGGGRGNQPQHF. The CDR3, as DNA: TGTGCCAGTCATGGGGGGGGTAGGGGCAATCAGCCCCAGCATTTT. This chain joins TRBV19 and TRBJ1-5, with D tentatively TRBD1 (5 bases). V gave up 8 bases and J gave up 2 bases, with 16 bases separating them. The CDR3 is made up of 15 amino acids. Per the germline V gene, CDR1 is LNHDA and CDR2 is SQIVND (reference sequence).

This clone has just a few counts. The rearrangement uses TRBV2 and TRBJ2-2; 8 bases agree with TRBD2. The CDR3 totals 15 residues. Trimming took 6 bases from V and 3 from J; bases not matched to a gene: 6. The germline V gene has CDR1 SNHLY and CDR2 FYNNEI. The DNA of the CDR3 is TGTGCCAGCAGGGAGCGGGAGTTCGACACCGGGGAGCTGTTTTTT. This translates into CASREREFDTGELFF. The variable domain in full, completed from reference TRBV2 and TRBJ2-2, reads EPEVTQTPSHQVTQMGQEVILRCVPISNHLYFYWYRQILGQKVEFLVSFYNNEISEKSEIFDDQFSVERPDGSNFTLKIRSTKLEDSAMYFCASREREFDTGELFFGEGSRLTVL.

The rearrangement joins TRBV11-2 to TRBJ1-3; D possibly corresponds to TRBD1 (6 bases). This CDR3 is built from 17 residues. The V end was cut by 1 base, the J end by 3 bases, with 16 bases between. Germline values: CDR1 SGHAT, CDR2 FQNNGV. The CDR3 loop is CASSLAPQGNFGNTIYF. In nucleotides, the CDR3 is TGTGCCAGCAGCTTAGCCCCCCAGGGGAATTTTGGAAACACCATATATTTT.

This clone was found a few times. CDR3 protein: CASSLGGQGIYEQYF. The CDR3 DNA follows: TGTGCCAGTAGTCTAGGGGGACAGGGGATTTACGAGCAGTACTTC. The rearrangement uses TRBV19 and TRBJ2-7, with 10 bases matching TRBD1. Germline CDR1 LNHDA, CDR2 SQIVND (reference sequence). Trimming cost V 5 bases and J 4 bases; bases outside gene matches: 8. This CDR3 is built from 15 residues. Complete variable domain (other parts from reference TRBV19 and TRBJ2-7): DGGITQSPKYLFRKEGQNVTLSCEQNLNHDAMYWYRQDPGQGLRLIYYSQIVNDFQKGDIAEGYSVSREKKESFPLTVTSAQKNPTAFYLCASSLGGQGIYEQYFGPGTRLTVT.

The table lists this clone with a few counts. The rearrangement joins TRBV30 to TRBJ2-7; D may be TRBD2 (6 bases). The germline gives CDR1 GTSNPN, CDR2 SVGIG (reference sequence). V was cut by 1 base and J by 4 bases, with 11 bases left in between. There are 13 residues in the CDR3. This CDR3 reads CAWSAGLSYEQYF. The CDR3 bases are TGTGCCTGGAGTGCAGGACTATCTTACGAGCAGTACTTC.

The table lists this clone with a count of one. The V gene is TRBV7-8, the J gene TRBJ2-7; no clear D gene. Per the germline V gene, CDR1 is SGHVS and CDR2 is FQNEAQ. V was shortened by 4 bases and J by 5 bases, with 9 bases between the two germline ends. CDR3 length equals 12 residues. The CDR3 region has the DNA TGTGCCAGCAGCTGGGTGGGCGACGAGCAGTACTTC. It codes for CASSWVGDEQYF.

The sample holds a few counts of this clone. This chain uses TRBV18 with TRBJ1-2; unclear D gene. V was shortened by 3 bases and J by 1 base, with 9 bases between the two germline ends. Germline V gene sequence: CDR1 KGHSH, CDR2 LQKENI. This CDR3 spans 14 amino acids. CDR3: CASSPREINYGYTF. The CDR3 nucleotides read TGTGCCAGCTCACCTCGAGAGATTAACTATGGCTACACCTTC. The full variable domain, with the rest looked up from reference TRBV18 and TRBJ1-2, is NAGVMQNPRHLVRRRGQEARLRCSPMKGHSHVYWYRQLPEEGLKFMVYLQKENIIDESGMPKERFSAEFPKEGPSILRIQQVVRGDSAAYFCASSPREINYGYTFGSGTRLTVV.